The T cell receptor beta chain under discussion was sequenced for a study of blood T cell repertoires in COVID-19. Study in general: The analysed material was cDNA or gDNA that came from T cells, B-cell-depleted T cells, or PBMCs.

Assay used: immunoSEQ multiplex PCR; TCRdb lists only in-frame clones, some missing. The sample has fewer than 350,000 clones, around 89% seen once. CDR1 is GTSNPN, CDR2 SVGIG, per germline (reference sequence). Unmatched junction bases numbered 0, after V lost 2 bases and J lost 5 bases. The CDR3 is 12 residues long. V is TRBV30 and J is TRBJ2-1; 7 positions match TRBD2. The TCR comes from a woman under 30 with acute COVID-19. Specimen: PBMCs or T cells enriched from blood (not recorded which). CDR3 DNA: TGTGCCTGGAGTACTAGCGACAATGAGCAGTTCTTC. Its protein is CAWSTSDNEQFF.